The sample holds a few counts of the clone carrying this TCR beta chain. The CDR3 totals 14 residues. The V gene end was trimmed by 5 bases and the J gene end by 3 bases; junction bases not matched to a gene: 7. Per germline, CDR1 MNHEY and CDR2 SVGAGI. These data come from a study of blood T cell repertoires in COVID-19. Methods used by the authors: Scientists estimated how many nucleated cells there were by amplifying reference gene primers. The repertoire was sequenced with immunoSEQ multiplex PCR; TCRdb's copy has only in-frame clones and lacks some. V, J and clone size reflect that table, while D and trimming were determined from the DNA. Of over 350,000 clones in the sample, 86% were seen once.

This rearrangement joins TRBV6-5 to TRBJ2-7; 7 nucleotides align to TRBD1. This sequence originates from a woman in her thirties with active or convalescent COVID-19. Sequences were obtained from peripheral blood. CDR3 sequence (DNA): TGTGCCAGCAGTAGGACAGGAAATTTCTACGAGCAGTACTTC. Protein product: CASSRTGNFYEQYF.